Below, 27 T cell receptor beta chains from the same sample are listed, as sequenced in a study of blood T cell repertoires in COVID-19 (dated by TCRdb to 2018 to 2021). To prepare the library, the immunoSEQ multiplex PCR assay was applied. TCRdb took over this immuneACCESS table, retaining in-frame rearrangements with V and J assigned. Such tables are incomplete; in checked studies, under half of the missing clones stem from an unresolved V gene, and the remainder is unexplained. In all, the sample holds about 340,000 clones, and 88% of those were seen once. Jointly, the top ten make up more than 5.5% of the sample. The source material was peripheral blood. Receptors originate from a woman in her sixties or seventies with COVID-19, enrolled during active disease.

This clone was seen a single time. V is TRBV7-6 and J is TRBJ2-5, with 12 bases matching TRBD2. The junction had 4 bases not matched to a gene; V was cut back by 7 bases and J by 1 base. The germline V gene encodes CDR1 SGHVS and CDR2 FNYEAQ. This CDR3 has 15 amino acids. Written as DNA, the CDR3 is TGTGCCAGCAAGCAACTAGCGGGGGGCCAAGAGACCCAGTACTTC. Protein: CASKQLAGGQETQYF.

This clone was observed a few times. The genes are TRBV10-2 and TRBJ1-1; D gene uncertain. The CDR3 is 12 amino acids. Per germline, CDR1 WSHSY and CDR2 SAAADI. The V end was cut by 5 bases, the J end by 1 base, with 5 bases between. CDR3 loop: CASSSRNTEAFF. The CDR3 nucleotides are TGCGCCAGCAGTTCCAGGAACACTGAAGCTTTCTTT.

The chain uses TRBV6-5 and TRBJ2-3; the D is unclear. There are 13 residues in the CDR3. V was clipped by 3 bases and J by 2 bases, with 6 bases between them. CDR1 MNHEY and CDR2 SVGAGI come from the germline V gene. The CDR3 reads CASSYVSTDTQYF. The CDR3 region has the DNA TGTGCCAGCAGTTATGTCTCCACAGATACGCAGTATTTT.

J is TRBJ2-1 and V is TRBV9, with 7 nucleotides matching TRBD1. This CDR3 has 15 amino acids. J was trimmed by 3 bases and V by 0 bases; bases with no gene match: 3. The germline V gene has CDR1 SGDLS and CDR2 YYNGEE. The CDR3 here is CASSVDPGGYNEQFF. CDR3 DNA sequence: TGTGCCAGCAGCGTAGATCCAGGGGGCTACAATGAGCAGTTCTTC.

This clone was counted once. The CDR3 sequence: CASSGTGVDTQYF. CDR3 sequence (DNA): TGTGCCAGCAGCGGGACAGGGGTAGATACGCAGTATTTT. The rearrangement joins TRBV6-5 to TRBJ2-3; 10 nucleotides align to TRBD1. Trimming at V came to 6 bases and at J to 5 bases, leaving 2 bases not matched to a gene. The CDR3 covers 13 residues. Germline CDR1 reads MNHEY; CDR2 reads SVGAGI.

This clone was seen a few times. The V gene is TRBV5-1, the J gene TRBJ1-6; D remains unclear. V was cut by 7 bases and J by 6 bases, with 8 bases left in between. The germline gives CDR1 SGHRS, CDR2 YFSETQ. The CDR3 extends over 12 amino acids. The CDR3 coding sequence is TGCGCCAGCCAGTCTAGTAATTCACCCCTCCACTTT. Its translation: CASQSSNSPLHF.

The table lists this clone with a few counts. An end of the junction does not agree with germline; a read error may underlie this. The sample carries other DNA sequences with the same CDR3. This chain links TRBV12-3 or TRBV12-4 with TRBJ1-6, with D unclear. The CDR3 has 12 amino acids. CDR3 residues: CASSSSNSPLHF. The CDR3 nucleotides read TGTGCCAGCAGTTCCTCTAATTCACCCCTCCACTTT.

The chain carries TRBV15 and TRBJ1-4; 8 nucleotides align to TRBD1. After removal of 5 bases from V and 8 bases from J, the junction contained 10 bases not matched to a gene. The CDR3 has 15 residues. Looked up from germline, CDR1 is LNHNV and CDR2 is YYDKDF (reference sequence). The CDR3 sequence is CATSSPRQGREKLFF. Here the CDR3 DNA reads TGTGCCACCAGCTCACCCCGACAGGGGAGGGAAAAACTGTTTTTT.

The chain combines TRBV27 with TRBJ2-2; D is possibly TRBD2 (5 bases). Trimming cost V 8 bases and J 8 bases, with 12 bases left between them. Germline loops: CDR1 MNHEY, CDR2 SMNVEV (reference sequence). The CDR3 loop spans 12 amino acids. The CDR3 loop is CASSPTGGELFF. The DNA of the CDR3 is TGTGCCAGCTCCCCAACGGGGGGGGAGCTGTTTTTT.

The chain links TRBV7-3 to TRBJ2-1; 11 nucleotides agree with TRBD2. Per germline, CDR1 SGHTA and CDR2 FQGTGA. V was pared by 2 bases and J by 12 bases, with 12 bases of the junction left unmatched. This CDR3 spans 16 amino acids. CDR3 sequence: CASSLSTLAGEESQFF. Written as DNA, the CDR3 is TGTGCCAGCAGCTTATCAACACTAGCGGGGGAAGAGTCGCAGTTCTTC.

The rearrangement joins TRBV7-3 to TRBJ1-3; 12 bases map to TRBD1. CDR3 length equals 16 residues. Trimming took 5 bases from V and 7 from J; bases not matched to a gene: 9. CDR1 and CDR2 (germline): SGHTA, FQGTGA. The CDR3 DNA sequence: TGTGCCAGCAGCCAAGCCGCCGGGACAGGGGGCAACACCATATATTTT. Protein product: CASSQAAGTGGNTIYF.

This chain links TRBV2 with TRBJ2-4, with TRBD1 matching 9 bases. J lost 0 bases, V lost 4 bases, and 4 bases had no gene match. This CDR3 comprises 16 residues. CDR1 is SNHLY and CDR2 is FYNNEI in the germline V gene. CDR3 nucleotides: TGTGCCAGCAGTGCCGGGACAGGGCTAGCCAAAAACATTCAGTACTTC. It translates to CASSAGTGLAKNIQYF.

The chain links TRBV30 to TRBJ1-1; D gene uncertain. The V end was cut by 0 bases, the J end by 2 bases, with 13 bases between. The CDR3 spans 15 residues. Germline CDR1 is GTSNPN and CDR2 is SVGIG (reference sequence). DNA of the CDR3: TGTGCCTGGAGTGTACTCGGGCCGGGAAACACTGAAGCTTTCTTT. Its translation: CAWSVLGPGNTEAFF.

The chain couples TRBV5-1 to TRBJ1-1; D might be TRBD1 (6 bases). V lost 1 base and J 2 bases, leaving 12 bases between the germline ends. CDR1 is SGHRS and CDR2 is YFSETQ in the germline V gene. The CDR3 covers 15 residues. The DNA of the CDR3 is TGCGCCAGCAGCTTGTTACGGGGGGCTAACACTGAAGCTTTCTTT. This gives the protein CASSLLRGANTEAFF.

The chain uses TRBV3-1 (or the pseudogene TRBV3-2) and TRBJ2-6; unclear D gene. CDR3 length: 15 amino acids. The germline V gene has CDR1 LGHDT and CDR2 YNNKEL (reference sequence). The V end lost 3 bases, the J end lost 0 bases, and 6 bases lay between the germline ends. The CDR3: CASSQSNSGANVLTF. CDR3 bases: TGTGCCAGCAGCCAGTCCAACTCTGGGGCCAACGTCCTGACTTTC.

The chain employs TRBV4-1 and TRBJ1-2, with a possible D match to TRBD1 (6 bases). This CDR3 spans 17 amino acids. The V end was cut by 1 base, the J end by 4 bases, with 19 bases between. Germline assignment: CDR1 MGHRA and CDR2 YSYEKL. The DNA of the CDR3 is TGCGCCAGCAGCCAAGGAAGGGGAGCAGGGGAAACCTATGGCTACACCTTC. This gives the protein CASSQGRGAGETYGYTF.

This chain uses TRBV18 with TRBJ2-3; D not certain. Trimming pared 2 bases from V and 1 base from J, leaving 10 bases between. The germline gives CDR1 KGHSH, CDR2 LQKENI. This CDR3 comprises 15 residues. The CDR3 loop reads CASSPARSGTDTQYF. CDR3 nucleotides: TGTGCCAGCTCACCAGCGAGGTCTGGCACAGATACGCAGTATTTT.

This clone was found a few times. The J gene is TRBJ2-1, the V gene TRBV6-2 or TRBV6-3; 9 nucleotides line up with TRBD1. Per the germline V gene, CDR1 is MNHEY and CDR2 is SVGEGT. Trimming cost V 5 bases and J 5 bases; bases outside gene matches: 16. This CDR3 contains 18 residues. The CDR3 sequence is CASSPPPGGQGGNNEQFF. DNA for the CDR3: TGTGCCAGCAGTCCCCCGCCCGGGGGACAGGGAGGTAACAATGAGCAGTTCTTC.

The chain recombines TRBV28 with TRBJ2-7; 9 positions match TRBD2. The germline V gene encodes CDR1 MDHEN and CDR2 SYDVKM. V trimming: 4 bases; J trimming: 0 bases; junction bases outside the gene matches: 4. The CDR3 length is 15 residues. CDR3 sequence: CASSYLTSGSYEQYF. The CDR3 nucleotides read TGTGCCAGCAGTTACCTGACTAGCGGCTCCTACGAGCAGTACTTC. The whole variable domain, remainder taken from reference TRBV28 and TRBJ2-7, is DVKVTQSSRYLVKRTGEKVFLECVQDMDHENMFWYRQDPGLGLRLIYFSYDVKMKEKGDIPEGYSVSREKKERFSLILESASTNQTSMYLCASSYLTSGSYEQYFGPGTRLTVT.

The gene calls are TRBV13 and TRBJ1-2, with a weak D call TRBD1 (5 bases). CDR3 length: 15 amino acids. CDR1 and CDR2 (germline): PRHDT, FYEKMQ (reference sequence). Trimming cost V 3 bases and J 5 bases, with 16 bases left between them. The chain's CDR3 is CASSLGTLKGYGYTF. CDR3 sequence (DNA): TGTGCCAGCAGCTTGGGGACTTTAAAGGGGTATGGCTACACCTTC.

The chain combines TRBV19 with TRBJ1-5, with TRBD1 matching over 8 bases. Germline lookup yields CDR1 LNHDA and CDR2 SQIVND (reference sequence). The CDR3 spans 19 residues. Trimming removed 6 bases from V and 1 base from J; junction bases left unmatched: 17. The CDR3 spells CASRSRWGPQGESNQPQHF. The CDR3 nucleotides read TGTGCCAGTAGATCAAGGTGGGGGCCACAGGGGGAGAGCAATCAGCCCCAGCATTTT.

The chain couples TRBV6-1 to TRBJ2-5; 11 bases line up with TRBD2. From germline, CDR1 is MNHNS and CDR2 SASEGT. This CDR3 is built from 15 residues. Germline trimming cut 3 bases from V and 7 bases from J; bases unmatched to any gene: 7. The CDR3 loop is CASSDLAGGRVTQYF. The CDR3 DNA sequence: TGTGCCAGCAGTGATTTAGCGGGGGGGCGGGTGACCCAGTACTTC.

V gene TRBV14 combines with J gene TRBJ2-5; 9 bases map to TRBD1. Per germline, CDR1 SGHDN and CDR2 FVKESK. V shed 2 bases, J shed 3 bases, and the junction held 7 bases outside the gene matches. This CDR3 is built from 16 residues. This CDR3 reads CASSQLRTGEKETQYF. CDR3 in DNA: TGTGCCAGCAGCCAATTAAGGACAGGGGAGAAAGAGACCCAGTACTTC. The whole variable domain, remainder taken from reference TRBV14 and TRBJ2-5, is EAGVTQFPSHSVIEKGQTVTLRCDPISGHDNLYWYRRVMGKEIKFLLHFVKESKQDESGMPNNRFLAERTGGTYSTLKVQPAELEDSGVYFCASSQLRTGEKETQYFGPGTRLLVL.

This sequence joins TRBV5-1 and TRBJ2-7; 8 nucleotides match TRBD1. CDR3 length: 13 amino acids. Germline V gene data show CDR1 as SGHRS and CDR2 as YFSETQ. V trimming: 5 bases; J trimming: 6 bases; junction bases outside the gene matches: 7. DNA for the CDR3: TGCGCCAGCAGTGGACAGGGATCAGGCGAGCAGTACTTC. Its translation: CASSGQGSGEQYF.

This sequence joins TRBV5-4 and TRBJ1-1; TRBD1 is a possible D gene (6 bases). Trimming cost V 4 bases and J 0 bases, with 19 bases left between them. The CDR3 totals 17 residues. CDR1 SGHNT and CDR2 YYREEE come from the germline V gene (reference sequence). CDR3 sequence (DNA): TGTGCCAGCAGCCCGGAGGCGGGCAGGGGCTTGAACACTGAAGCTTTCTTT. It yields the protein CASSPEAGRGLNTEAFF.

This clone occurred a few times. The gene calls are TRBV10-3 and TRBJ2-3; D is possibly TRBD2 (6 bases). Trimming pared 10 bases from V and 5 bases from J, leaving 10 bases between. The CDR3 consists of 11 residues. Germline-derived CDR1 and CDR2 are ENHRY and SYGVKD. Written as DNA, the CDR3 is TGTGCCACTGGACTACAAGATACGCAGTATTTT. Amino acids: CATGLQDTQYF.

The table lists this clone with a count of one. The chain is built from TRBV5-6 and TRBJ1-5, with D unclear. CDR3 length: 18 residues. Trimming stripped 1 base from V and 5 bases from J, with 22 bases between. Germline loops: CDR1 SGHDT, CDR2 YYEEEE. The CDR3 nucleotides read TGTGCCAGCAGCTTGTGGCGGTCGCGGGCCGTCTCTGATCAGCCCCAGCATTTT. Translated, it gives CASSLWRSRAVSDQPQHF.